This T cell receptor (beta chain) originates from a study of shared clonotypes between healthy human individuals (TCRdb year 2020). For context, the study as a whole: A couple of women and a few men aged 18 to 49 years were included in the cohort. To increase sequencing depth and limit assay-specific biases, different laboratories used diverse techniques to prepare libraries and sequence TCR repertoires. Blood TCR repertoires of five healthy adults were deeply sequenced to estimate repertoire size and the extent of clonotype sharing between individuals. For each donor, CD4 naive and CD4 memory were each given three plates, CD8 naive was given two plates, and CD8 memory was given one plate. Leukapheresis yielded between about 0.85 and 9.5 billion PBMCs per donor.

This clone came up many times. Its antigen target is currently unknown. No base quality values were provided; no much bigger clone lies one nucleotide off. Healthy HIV-negative adults with no recently reported acute infections or vaccinations were included as donors. Every donor was a Caucasian adult living in Nashville, Tennessee, USA. CD4+ T cells were enriched by magnetic negative selection; naive cells were then positively selected on CD45RA, and the negative fraction formed the memory subset. Blood was collected by leukapheresis, and PBMCs were isolated by Ficoll-Histopaque density gradient centrifugation and then cryopreserved in liquid nitrogen vapor phase. Purity and quantity of every magnetically sorted T cell population were checked by analytical flow cytometry. Genomic DNA was isolated from each sorted fraction and quantified by UV absorbance on a Nanodrop 2000c. Paper-wide results and their limitations: Estimated clonotype richness was generally larger for naive than for memory subsets. Incomplete sequencing was indicated by rarefaction of sorted-subset datasets, despite the large sequencing depth. Sampling was restricted to blood, and TCR repertoires in tissue are likely to differ from TCR repertoires in blood. The small number of donors limited the genetic and exposure-history diversity represented. Pairwise subsampling indicated that sequencing depth was expected to affect the degree of clonotype sharing among donors. When several donors were compared, the shared fraction of clonotypes was around 5% for naive CD4, over 3% for naive CD8, roughly 2.5% for memory CD4, and 0.35% to 0.4% for memory CD8. Compared with non-shared clonotypes, the clonotypes found in all four sorted-subset donors had higher generation probabilities.

TCR CDR3 regions were amplified from genomic DNA by multiplex PCR using the deep immunoSEQ assay. Genomic DNA extracted from each cell subset was distributed evenly over all wells of several immunoSEQ 96-well plates, and each plate served as one replicate. For sorted subsets, roughly 200 ng of genomic DNA, equivalent to 30,000 or so T cell genomes, went into each replicate PCR. The purified libraries were quantified using a Qubit 3.0 fluorometer, sized with a Bioanalyzer 2100, and then quantified again using the KAPA Library Quantification kit. Every immunoSEQ 96-well plate was sequenced on a dedicated single-read 150-cycle Illumina NextSeq 550 flow cell. The original pipeline was this. Because only junctional sequences without quality scores were contained in the immunoSEQ output, filtering matching that applied to full-length reads could not be performed. To assign V/J genes and CDR3, sequences were annotated against IMGT germline references using PyIR, a Python wrapper for IgBLAST v1.9. Reads were filtered out if the reads had weak V/J assignments (E-value above 1e-6), no CDR3, stop codons, out-of-frame junctions, or ambiguous translated residues. A V3J clonotype was defined by an identical inferred V gene, J gene, and CDR3 amino acid sequence. To compute the percentage overlap between repertoires, the number of shared unique clonotypes was divided by the size of the smaller repertoire. Repertoire richness was assessed with RTK rarefaction, the Chao1 estimator, and Recon v2.1 estimates of unobserved clonotypes. Generation probabilities for all TCRbeta clonotypes obtained by the gDNA method from a few donors were computed using OLGA. Drawn from immuneACCESS, this table holds only the in-frame rearrangements with V and J called that TCRdb kept. Clones are partly lost; checked studies trace under half to an unresolved V gene and leave the rest unexplained. The DNA gave D and trimming, while V, J and clone size come from that table. In all, the sample holds around 980,000 clones, and 75% to 85% of those were seen once. 0.6% to 0.75% of the sample is taken by the ten largest.

Trimming costs V 10 bases and J 1 base, and their ends lie 7 bases apart. CDR1 and CDR2 (SNHLY, FYNNEI) derive from the germline V gene. Taken from cysteine to phenylalanine, the CDR3 has 12 residues. Only the CDR3 DNA is retained, 36 bases long and in frame from the first base. The chain is encoded by TRBV2 joined to TRBJ2-2, with TRBD1 tentatively as D gene (6 bases match). The specimen was memory CD4+ T cells from PBMCs. In the paper's terms, the cell subset or site label means: CD45RA-negative fraction. The source of this sequence is a man between 18 and 35 years old in good health. Some clones in this sample may be carry-over from other donors' samples. For the CDR3, the sequence is CATGQNTGELFF. DNA sequence: TGTGCCACGGGACAGAACACCGGGGAGCTGTTTTTT.